This T cell receptor beta chain appears in the sequencing data of a study of siplizumab effects on memory and regulatory T cells. The study's findings and limits: Alloreactive CD4+ clones that could be mapped were on average about 74% Treg-derived with siplizumab, against roughly 25% in controls. Alloreactive sequences traceable to unstimulated CD4+ memory cells were significantly reduced by siplizumab. Naive T cells looked more diverse than memory cells and looked like major alloresponse contributors.

With regard to this clone: Its target is unknown.

Per the germline V gene, CDR1 is SGHTS and CDR2 is YDEGEE. Trimming cost V 4 bases and J 4 bases, with 24 bases left between them. The CDR3 runs to 18 residues. Per individual sample, about 10^5 TCR templates were assayed. The method was immunoSEQ multiplex PCR; TCRdb's version includes in-frame clones alone and lacks a portion of them. This table has about 100,000 clones, about nine tenths appearing once. This receptor was identified in a human donor in good health. The V and J genes are TRBV5-8 and TRBJ1-5; D is ambiguous. The source material was CD4+ T cells sorted from blood. CDR3 loop: CASSHRFEARTKNQPQHF. CDR3 coding DNA: TGTGCCAGCAGCCACAGATTTGAAGCCAGGACCAAGAATCAGCCCCAGCATTTT.